The following is a T cell receptor beta chain sequence with its context. The sample is drawn from a study of blood T cell repertoires in COVID-19. CDR3 length: 15 amino acids. V lost 1 base, J lost 0 bases, and 10 bases lay in between. Germline lookup yields CDR1 SGHDT and CDR2 YYEEEE. Only in-frame clones appear in the TCRdb table, and some are missing; sequencing was by immunoSEQ multiplex PCR. The sample lists 15,000 to 20,000 clones; more than 85% were seen once. The chain joins TRBV5-6 to TRBJ1-1; D perhaps matches TRBD1 (6 bases). This clonotype was obtained from a man aged 70 or older with acute or convalescent COVID-19. Sample: peripheral blood. The CDR3 region has the DNA TGTGCCAGCAGCTTGTTTGGACAGATGAACACTGAAGCTTTCTTT. Translating it yields CASSLFGQMNTEAFF.